This TCR beta chain was recovered during a study of spatial heterogeneity in lung cancer. Whole-study context: Follow-up PBMC samples were sequenced when available, at a median of around two years after resection.

Study observations and caveats: Ubiquitous expanded tumor TCRs showed up in blood more at resection than follow-up.

In this sample, this clonotype turned up a few times. Its target is not known. From the 5' RACE reads, TCRdb called clonotypes with MiXCR, one entry per CDR3 protein. The data contain approximately 110,000 distinct CDR3 sequences, about 10% of them singletons. Documented time point: blood at routine non-recurrence follow-up after resection. The V and J ends lost 4 bases and 6 bases, in that order; junction bases with no gene match: 6. Germline V gives CDR1 LNHDA, CDR2 SQIVND (reference sequence). There are 14 residues in the CDR3. The receptor's source is a female donor with early-stage non-small cell lung cancer. The specimen was PBMCs, collected at follow-up. The V and J genes are TRBV19 and TRBJ2-7; 10 positions match TRBD2. This chain's CDR3 is CASSTTLAGGEQYV. CDR3 sequence (DNA): TGTGCCAGTAGTACTACTTTAGCGGGAGGCGAGCAGTACGTC.